The 29 T cell receptor beta chains presented below share a single source sample, sequenced in a study of T cells after yellow fever vaccination. TCRdb itself ran the 5' RACE reads through MiXCR, one entry per CDR3 protein. The repertoire holds approximately 250,000 distinct CDR3 sequences, with 5.2% as singletons. Sample: CD4+ T cells sorted from PBMCs, taken on the day of the yellow fever booster vaccination. These receptor sequences come from a man between 18 and 29 years old who received the YFV17D yellow fever vaccine.

In its sample, this clonotype was seen many times. The chain has TRBV3-1 and TRBJ2-5; 10 bases align to TRBD1. CDR1 LGHDT and CDR2 YNNKEL come from the germline V gene (reference sequence). The V gene end was trimmed by 6 bases and the J gene end by 4 bases; junction bases not matched to a gene: 11. CDR3 length: 16 amino acids. DNA for the CDR3: TGTGCCAGCAGTCGGTTTGGACAGGGGGAAGGAGAGACCCAGTACTTC. It specifies CASSRFGQGEGETQYF.

This clonotype was picked up many times. The chain joins TRBV18 to TRBJ1-1; D is unclear. The CDR3 has 15 residues. The ends were cut back, 3 bases at V and 4 bases at J, with 15 bases in the middle. Germline V gene lookup returns CDR1 KGHSH and CDR2 LQKENI. The CDR3 loop is CASSPGSGDGTEAFF. The CDR3 DNA follows: TGTGCCAGCTCACCGGGGTCCGGCGACGGCACTGAAGCTTTCTTT.

The chain uses TRBV5-1 and TRBJ2-2; 7 nucleotides align to TRBD2. Losses at the gene ends were 5 bases for V and 2 bases for J; bases not matched to a gene: 12. Germline values: CDR1 SGHRS, CDR2 YFSETQ. The CDR3 totals 17 residues. CDR3 region: CASRPAAGVINTGELFF. DNA for the CDR3: TGCGCCAGCAGACCTGCGGCGGGGGTCATAAACACCGGGGAGCTGTTTTTT.

This clonotype was picked up many times. This rearrangement joins TRBV28 to TRBJ1-1, with unresolved D. CDR3 length: 11 residues. The V end lost 10 bases, the J end lost 1 base, and 7 bases lay between the germline ends. CDR1 is MDHEN, CDR2 SYDVKM, per germline. CDR3 sequence (DNA): TGTGCCACGGACTCGAACACTGAAGCTTTCTTT. Amino acids: CATDSNTEAFF.

This clonotype has only a few counts. The CDR3 bases are TGCGCCAGCAGCCAGATGACAGGGTCTAGCACAGATACGCAGTATTTT. Its translation is CASSQMTGSSTDTQYF. The V and J genes are TRBV4-3 and TRBJ2-3, with TRBD1 matching over 7 bases. Trimming cost V 3 bases and J 0 bases; bases outside gene matches: 6. Germline values: CDR1 LGHNA, CDR2 YSLEER. This CDR3 is 16 amino acids long.

The chain joins TRBV9 to TRBJ1-1; 10 bases agree with TRBD1. This CDR3 is built from 18 residues. Germline-derived CDR1 and CDR2 are SGDLS and YYNGEE. After removal of 3 bases from V and 3 bases from J, the junction contained 14 bases not matched to a gene. The CDR3: CASSARRFETGGHTEAFF. CDR3 nucleotide sequence: TGTGCCAGCAGCGCCCGGAGGTTCGAGACAGGGGGCCACACTGAAGCTTTCTTT.

This clonotype was seen more than once but under ten times. V gene TRBV3-1 combines with J gene TRBJ2-2; D call uncertain. V was trimmed by 1 base and J by 3 bases, leaving 6 bases between them. The CDR3 contains 14 residues. CDR1 is LGHDT and CDR2 is YNNKEL in the germline V gene (reference sequence). The CDR3 nucleotides are TGTGCCAGCAGCCAAGTGGTCGACACCGGGGAGCTGTTTTTT. This sequence encodes CASSQVVDTGELFF.

Many counts were recorded for this clonotype. The J gene is TRBJ2-5, the V gene TRBV10-3; 7 bases are shared with TRBD2. The germline V gene has CDR1 ENHRY and CDR2 SYGVKD. This CDR3 spans 14 amino acids. The V and J ends lost 3 bases and 7 bases, in that order; junction bases with no gene match: 8. CDR3 sequence: CAISEGLAERTQYF. In DNA, the CDR3 is TGTGCCATCAGTGAAGGTCTAGCGGAAAGGACCCAGTACTTC.

This clonotype was detected a few times. The rearrangement uses TRBV5-1 and TRBJ2-5; tentative D call: TRBD1 (6 bases). Looked up from germline, CDR1 is SGHRS and CDR2 is YFSETQ. V lost 4 bases to trimming and J lost 4 bases, with 11 bases between them. The CDR3 is 13 residues long. CDR3 amino acids: CASSVRGIETQYF. CDR3 DNA: TGCGCCAGCAGCGTCAGGGGTATAGAGACCCAGTACTTC.

V gene TRBV5-6 combines with J gene TRBJ1-3, with 7 bases aligning to TRBD1. CDR3 length: 16 amino acids. Germline assignment: CDR1 SGHDT and CDR2 YYEEEE. V trimming: 0 bases; J trimming: 4 bases; junction bases outside the gene matches: 7. For the CDR3, the DNA is TGTGCCAGCAGCTTGGTCGGAGGGGGCAACGGAAACACCATATATTTT. Encoded protein: CASSLVGGGNGNTIYF.

The chain links TRBV5-1 to TRBJ1-4; no clear D gene. The ends were cut back, 4 bases at V and 3 bases at J, with 13 bases in the middle. The germline gives CDR1 SGHRS, CDR2 YFSETQ. CDR3 length equals 15 residues. In DNA form, the CDR3 reads TGCGCCAGCAGCCCTGGGAGTGGAGCTAATGAAAAACTGTTTTTT. Translated, it gives CASSPGSGANEKLFF. Variable domain in full (rest from reference TRBV5-1 and TRBJ1-4): KAGVTQTPRYLIKTRGQQVTLSCSPISGHRSVSWYQQTPGQGLQFLFEYFSETQRNKGNFPGRFSGRQFSNSRSEMNVSTLELGDSALYLCASSPGSGANEKLFFGSGTQLSVL.

This clonotype occurred a few times. The chain recombines TRBV28 with TRBJ2-3; D unresolved. V lost 3 bases and J 6 bases, leaving 4 bases between the germline ends. The CDR3 spans 11 residues. Germline CDR1 MDHEN, CDR2 SYDVKM. CDR3 residues: CASSFWDTQYF. The CDR3 DNA reads as TGTGCCAGCAGTTTCTGGGATACGCAGTATTTT.

The chain couples TRBV12-3 or TRBV12-4 to TRBJ1-2; D is possibly TRBD1 (5 bases). Trimming removed 4 bases from V and 4 bases from J, with 16 bases in between. This CDR3 comprises 15 residues. The CDR3 loop reads CASSSPGGGPYGYTF. The CDR3 bases are TGTGCCAGCAGTTCCCCCGGGGGGGGACCCTATGGCTACACCTTC.

The chain carries TRBV19 and TRBJ2-3; 7 bases line up with TRBD1. J was trimmed by 2 bases and V by 6 bases; bases with no gene match: 5. Germline-derived CDR1 and CDR2 are LNHDA and SQIVND (reference sequence). The length of the CDR3 is 14 residues. The CDR3 DNA follows: TGTGCCAGTAGGATGACAGGGTCCACAGATACGCAGTATTTT. Translated: CASRMTGSTDTQYF.

This clonotype came up many times. CDR3 sequence: CASSLESAGGGGYTF. Written as DNA, the CDR3 is TGTGCCAGCAGCTTGGAATCGGCGGGGGGTGGTGGCTACACCTTC. The chain couples TRBV5-4 to TRBJ1-2, with D possibly matching TRBD1 (5 bases). Looked up from germline, CDR1 is SGHNT and CDR2 is YYREEE (reference sequence). Deletions cut 0 bases from V and 7 bases from J, with 16 bases between. This CDR3 has 15 residues.

This clonotype was seen more than once but under ten times. The genes are TRBV6-5 and TRBJ1-5, with D unclear. Trimming shortened V by 0 bases and J by 7 bases, and 16 bases separated the two germline ends. The CDR3 sequence is 16 residues long. Germline CDR1 reads MNHEY; CDR2 reads SVGAGI. The CDR3 DNA reads TGTGCCAGCAGTTACTCTGCCGGCCTGCGCGGGCAGCCCCAGCATTTT. Amino acid sequence: CASSYSAGLRGQPQHF.

In this sample, this clonotype turned up a few times. The genes are TRBV9 and TRBJ2-1, with D maybe TRBD2 (7 bases). Trimming left V 7 bases short and J 7 bases short, with 12 bases between. CDR3 length: 12 residues. Germline V gene data show CDR1 as SGDLS and CDR2 as YYNGEE. CDR3 DNA sequence: TGTGCCAGCGGGGGGGCTAGGAATGAGCAGTTCTTC. It encodes CASGGARNEQFF. The full variable domain, completed using reference TRBV9 and TRBJ2-1, is DSGVTQTPKHLITATGQRVTLRCSPRSGDLSVYWYQQSLDQGLQFLIQYYNGEERAKGNILERFSAQQFPDLHSELNLSSLELGDSALYFCASGGARNEQFFGPGTRLTVL.

Ten or more counts support this clonotype. This rearrangement joins TRBV5-1 to TRBJ2-2; TRBD2 aligns across 12 bases. This CDR3 spans 16 amino acids. Germline values: CDR1 SGHRS, CDR2 YFSETQ. V shed 3 bases and J 4 bases; nucleotides not matched to a gene: 4. CDR3 DNA: TGCGCCAGCAGCTCAACTAGCGGGGGGCTCACCGGGGAGCTGTTTTTT. It specifies CASSSTSGGLTGELFF.

The chain joins TRBV29-1 to TRBJ2-7; D is perhaps TRBD2 (5 bases). In germline, CDR1 is SQVTM, CDR2 ANQGSEA. The CDR3 length is 14 residues. V was pared by 3 bases and J by 1 base, with 13 bases between. The CDR3 bases are TGCAGCGTTGAGGAGGCTAGATTGTCCTACGAGCAGTACTTC. It specifies CSVEEARLSYEQYF.

This clonotype occurred a few times. This chain connects TRBV4-3 to TRBJ2-1, with D possibly TRBD1 on 6 matching bases. Trimming took 0 bases from V and 10 from J, leaving 10 bases between them. This CDR3 spans 13 amino acids. Per the germline V gene, CDR1 is LGHNA and CDR2 is YSLEER. CDR3 sequence (DNA): TGCGCCAGCAGCCAAGAAACAGGGCGAGAGCAGTTCTTC. The encoded protein is CASSQETGREQFF.

This clonotype occurred a few times. Here the CDR3 reads CSASRGTISTDTQYF. The CDR3 DNA sequence: TGCAGTGCTAGCCGGGGGACCATTAGCACAGATACGCAGTATTTT. This chain connects TRBV20-1 to TRBJ2-3; D may be TRBD2 (6 bases). CDR3 size: 15 residues. Looked up from germline, CDR1 is DFQATT and CDR2 is SNEGSKA (reference sequence). The V and J ends lost 3 bases and 0 bases respectively, with 13 bases between them.

V gene TRBV5-6 combines with J gene TRBJ2-5; 9 nucleotides match TRBD1. CDR1 and CDR2 (germline): SGHDT, YYEEEE. The trim removed 3 bases at V and 0 bases at J, leaving 9 bases unmatched. This CDR3 has 17 amino acids. CDR3 DNA sequence: TGTGCCAGCAGCTCCGCGGGACAGGGATTGTACCAAGAGACCCAGTACTTC. It codes for CASSSAGQGLYQETQYF.

The chain recombines TRBV5-1 with TRBJ1-1; tentatively, D is TRBD1 (6 bases). Trimming shortened V by 0 bases and J by 4 bases, and 13 bases separated the two germline ends. The CDR3 runs to 15 residues. Germline assignment: CDR1 SGHRS and CDR2 YFSETQ. This CDR3 reads CASSLASGGGTEAFF. The CDR3 nucleotides read TGCGCCAGCAGCTTGGCGTCTGGGGGCGGCACTGAAGCTTTCTTT.

This clonotype was seen ten or more times. This chain connects TRBV5-1 to TRBJ2-3; 8 bases map to TRBD1. Germline CDR1 SGHRS, CDR2 YFSETQ. V shed 4 bases and J 7 bases; nucleotides not matched to a gene: 11. This CDR3 has 15 amino acids. CDR3 in amino acids: CASSPNPGGTNTQYF. The CDR3 region has the DNA TGCGCCAGCAGCCCTAATCCAGGGGGCACGAATACGCAGTATTTT. Full variable domain (missing parts from reference TRBV5-1 and TRBJ2-3): KAGVTQTPRYLIKTRGQQVTLSCSPISGHRSVSWYQQTPGQGLQFLFEYFSETQRNKGNFPGRFSGRQFSNSRSEMNVSTLELGDSALYLCASSPNPGGTNTQYFGPGTRLTVL.

This clonotype turned up a few times. The chain recombines TRBV9 with TRBJ2-5; D is ambiguous. The germline V gene encodes CDR1 SGDLS and CDR2 YYNGEE. The CDR3 covers 14 residues. V was pared by 0 bases and J by 2 bases, with 8 bases between. Here the CDR3 DNA reads TGTGCCAGCAGCGTAGCTACAGATCAAGAGACCCAGTACTTC. It encodes CASSVATDQETQYF.

The rearrangement links TRBV5-1 to TRBJ2-7; D not certain. The V gene's germline CDR1 is SGHRS and CDR2 YFSETQ. V gave up 0 bases and J gave up 5 bases, with 12 bases separating them. The CDR3 is made up of 14 amino acids. The CDR3 region has the DNA TGCGCCAGCAGCTTGGACCCCCAGGATAACGAGCAGTACTTC. Its translation is CASSLDPQDNEQYF.

The chain links TRBV6-5 to TRBJ1-6; weak D call: TRBD1 (6 bases). Trimming stripped 6 bases from V and 5 bases from J, with 14 bases between. From germline, CDR1 is MNHEY and CDR2 SVGAGI. There are 15 residues in the CDR3. The CDR3 spells CASRTQGTNNSPLHF. CDR3 DNA: TGTGCCAGCAGGACCCAGGGGACGAATAATTCACCCCTCCACTTT.

V is TRBV12-3 or TRBV12-4 and J is TRBJ2-5; the D is unclear. The CDR3 consists of 14 residues. V was trimmed by 6 bases and J by 6 bases, leaving 17 bases between them. The CDR3 sequence: CASSWGTVRQTQYF. CDR3 nucleotide sequence: TGTGCCAGCAGCTGGGGTACGGTGCGGCAGACCCAGTACTTC.

The chain carries TRBV5-6 and TRBJ2-4, with D possibly called TRBD1 or TRBD2 (6 bases each). In germline, CDR1 is SGHDT, CDR2 YYEEEE. V was clipped by 3 bases and J by 8 bases, with 15 bases between them. CDR3 size: 14 residues. CDR3 protein: CASSSSGEADIQYF. Here the CDR3 DNA reads TGTGCCAGCAGCTCCTCAGGGGAGGCGGACATTCAGTACTTC. Full variable domain (rest looked up from reference TRBV5-6 and TRBJ2-4): DAGVTQSPTHLIKTRGQQVTLRCSPKSGHDTVSWYQQALGQGPQFIFQYYEEEERQRGNFPDRFSGHQFPNYSSELNVNALLLGDSALYLCASSSSGEADIQYFGAGTRLSVL.